This T cell receptor (beta chain) was identified in a study of blood T cell repertoires in COVID-19. This clone turned up a few times. This CDR3 is 15 amino acids long. Trimming removed 3 bases from V and 5 bases from J; junction bases left unmatched: 7. Germline-derived CDR1 and CDR2 are SGDLS and YYNGEE. Repertoires were generated with immunoSEQ multiplex PCR, while TCRdb's copy carries only in-frame clones and drops some. This table has under 450,000 clones, 80% to 90% appearing once. The sequencing sample was made of PBMCs or T cells enriched from blood (not recorded which). The V call is TRBV9, the J call TRBJ2-5; TRBD1 matches at 10 bases. The origin of this receptor is a man under 40 who had recovered from COVID-19. The CDR3 sequence: CASSDPGTGEETQYF. The CDR3 region has the DNA TGTGCCAGCAGCGACCCCGGGACAGGGGAGGAGACCCAGTACTTC.